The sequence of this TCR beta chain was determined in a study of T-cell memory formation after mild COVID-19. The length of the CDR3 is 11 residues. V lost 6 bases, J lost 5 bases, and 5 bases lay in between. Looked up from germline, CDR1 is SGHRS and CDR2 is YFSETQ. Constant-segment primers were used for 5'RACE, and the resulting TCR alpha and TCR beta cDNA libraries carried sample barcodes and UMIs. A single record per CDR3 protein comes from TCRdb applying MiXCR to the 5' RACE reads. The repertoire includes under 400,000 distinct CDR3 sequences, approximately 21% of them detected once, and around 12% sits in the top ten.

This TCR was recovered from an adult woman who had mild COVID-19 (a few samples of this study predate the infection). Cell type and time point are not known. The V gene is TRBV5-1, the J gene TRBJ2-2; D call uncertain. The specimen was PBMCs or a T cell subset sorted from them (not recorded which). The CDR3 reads CASTDTGELFF. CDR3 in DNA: TGCGCCAGCACCGATACCGGGGAGCTGTTTTTT.